Detailed here is one TCR beta chain. What it binds is unknown. Only in-frame clones appear in the TCRdb table, and some are missing; sequencing was by immunoSEQ multiplex PCR. This table has 60,000 to 80,000 clones, roughly 87% appearing once. The sample belongs to a study of radiation and T cells in renal cell carcinoma. Time point indicated: blood 2 weeks post-SBRT. Treatment specified: 15 Gy SBRT to primary tumor, nephrectomy 4 weeks later. The V gene's germline CDR1 is SGHTS and CDR2 YDEGEE. V shed 10 bases and J shed 3 bases, with 15 bases lying between them. The CDR3 spans 13 residues. Study-wide results and caveats: Baseline intratumoral clonotype presence is unknown without pretreatment biopsies.

The J gene is TRBJ2-3, the V gene TRBV5-8; tentatively, D is TRBD2 (6 bases). The sequencing here drew on blood, taken from a patient whose treatment included radiotherapy and nephrectomy. This sequence was found in a man aged 55 to 70 with renal cell carcinoma. This chain's CDR3 is CALRSRGTDTQYF. The CDR3 nucleotides read TGTGCCCTCCGTTCCCGGGGGACAGATACGCAGTATTTT.